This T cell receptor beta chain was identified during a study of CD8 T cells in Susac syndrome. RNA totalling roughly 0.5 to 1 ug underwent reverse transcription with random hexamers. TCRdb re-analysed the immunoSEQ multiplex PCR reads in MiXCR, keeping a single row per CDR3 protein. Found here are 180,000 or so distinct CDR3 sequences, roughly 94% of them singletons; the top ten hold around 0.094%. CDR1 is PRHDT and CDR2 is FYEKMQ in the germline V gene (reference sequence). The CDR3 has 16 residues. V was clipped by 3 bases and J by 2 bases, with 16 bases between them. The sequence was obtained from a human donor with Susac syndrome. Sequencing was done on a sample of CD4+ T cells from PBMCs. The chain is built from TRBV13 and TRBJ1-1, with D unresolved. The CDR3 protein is CASSFSGRQRNTEAFF. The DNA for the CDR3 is TGTGCCAGCAGCTTCTCTGGCCGTCAAAGAAACACTGAAGCTTTCTTT.